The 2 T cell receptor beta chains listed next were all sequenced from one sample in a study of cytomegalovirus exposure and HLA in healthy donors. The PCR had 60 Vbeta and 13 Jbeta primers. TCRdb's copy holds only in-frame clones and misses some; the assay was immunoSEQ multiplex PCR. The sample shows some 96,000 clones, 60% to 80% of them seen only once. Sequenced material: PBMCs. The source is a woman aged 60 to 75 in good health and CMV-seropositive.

The CDR3 DNA reads TGTGCCAGCAGTAAGACAGGGGGCTACTACGAGCAGTACTTC. This translates into CASSKTGGYYEQYF. V is TRBV9 and J is TRBJ2-7; 10 nucleotides line up with TRBD1. Looked up from germline, CDR1 is SGDLS and CDR2 is YYNGEE. The CDR3 consists of 14 residues. V lost 5 bases and J lost 3; bases outside the gene matches: 5.

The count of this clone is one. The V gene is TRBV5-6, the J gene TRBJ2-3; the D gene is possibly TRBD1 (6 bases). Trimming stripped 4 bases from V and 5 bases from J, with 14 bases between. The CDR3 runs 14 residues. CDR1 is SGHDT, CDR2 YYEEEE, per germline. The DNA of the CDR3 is TGTGCCAGCAGCCCTGGGACAATCCGAGATACGCAGTATTTT. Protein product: CASSPGTIRDTQYF.